This T cell receptor (beta chain) is from a study of blood T cell repertoires in COVID-19 (dated by TCRdb to the early 2020s). Regarding the study in general: Collaborator samples came from the United States, Italy and Spain and covered acute and convalescent phases of COVID-19. The prospective study material was composed of cDNA or gDNA derived from T cells, B-cell-depleted T cells, or PBMCs. The dataset comprised deeply sampled blood TCRbeta repertoires from subjects exposed to, actively infected with, or recovered from COVID-19. The repertoires were released in a freely available public database intended as a resource for research on the immune response to SARS-CoV-2. Samples were obtained from the ongoing ImmuneRACE study (first 160 participants) and from 1,254 subjects provided by 6 global collaborators. Nearly every sample came with metadata listing a de-identified subject ID, COVID-19 status, age in years and sex. Where HLA class I and class II types were available, the types were taken from metadata supplied by the sample provider, not from assay-based typing.

CDR1 SGHTS and CDR2 YDEGEE were looked up in the germline V gene. V trim: 4 bases; J trim: 6 bases; unmatched bases: 10. Its CDR3 holds 16 amino acids, cysteine through phenylalanine. Only the CDR3 DNA is retained, 48 bases long and in frame from the first base. Comments on this clone: No antigen is known for it. No much larger clonotype is one base removed from it; base qualities were not supplied.

What the authors observed across the whole study: Clinical and demographic metadata were provided uncurated, with the amount varying by source and participant.

TCRbeta CDR3 regions were amplified from genomic DNA by means of the immunoSEQ Assay, a bias-controlled multiplex PCR. The paper's processing steps were these. Nucleated cell counts per sample were estimated from amplification of reference gene primers within the assay. To quantify the absolute abundance of each unique TCRbeta CDR3 rearrangement, sequence reads were collapsed and filtered. For each sample, productive Simpson clonality was calculated as the square root of Simpson's diversity index over productive rearrangements. TCRdb obtained this table from immuneACCESS and retained in-frame rearrangements with V and J assigned. These tables miss some clones; where compared with another copy, unresolved V genes account for less than half of the shortfall, and the remainder is unexplained. The V and J calls and clone size come from that table; D and trimming were worked out from the DNA. A total of approximately 220,000 clones appear in this sample, more than 75% of them only once. Together, the top ten hold around 3% of the sample.

Whole blood was collected in K2EDTA tubes by collaborating institutions according to the institutions' own protocols. Collaborator samples were shipped for TCRbeta analysis as frozen whole blood, isolated PBMCs, or DNA extracted from either sample type. The receptor's source is a man aged 60-69 years with acute or convalescent COVID-19. Here the chain combines TRBV5-8 and TRBJ1-5, and 10 junction bases match TRBD1. Sequenced: peripheral blood. The sequence in DNA is TGTGCCAGCAGCCTAAGGACAGGGGGGATAGGTCAGCCCCAGCATTTT. Translated, this gives CASSLRTGGIGQPQHF.